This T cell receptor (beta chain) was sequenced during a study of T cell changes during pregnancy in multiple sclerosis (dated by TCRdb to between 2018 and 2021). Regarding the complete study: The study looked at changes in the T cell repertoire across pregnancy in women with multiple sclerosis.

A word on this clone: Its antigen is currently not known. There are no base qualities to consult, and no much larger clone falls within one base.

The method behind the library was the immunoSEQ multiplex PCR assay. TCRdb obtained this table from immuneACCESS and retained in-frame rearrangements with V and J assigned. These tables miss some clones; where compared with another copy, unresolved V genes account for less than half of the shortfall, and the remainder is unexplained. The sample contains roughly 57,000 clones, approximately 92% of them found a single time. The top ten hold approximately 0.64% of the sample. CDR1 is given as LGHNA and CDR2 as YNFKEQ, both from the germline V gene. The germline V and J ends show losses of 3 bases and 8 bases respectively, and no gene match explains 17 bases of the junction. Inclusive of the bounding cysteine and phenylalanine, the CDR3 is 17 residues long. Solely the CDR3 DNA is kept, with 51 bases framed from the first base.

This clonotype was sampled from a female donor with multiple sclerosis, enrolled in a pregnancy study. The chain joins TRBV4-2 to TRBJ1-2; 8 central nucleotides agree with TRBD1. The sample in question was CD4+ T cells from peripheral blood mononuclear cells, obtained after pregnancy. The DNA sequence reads TGTGCCAGCAGCCATCTTATTACCGGGACAGGAGACCGGGGCTACACCTTC. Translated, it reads CASSHLITGTGDRGYTF.